The 10 T cell receptor beta chains in this list originate from one sample, sequenced in a study of tumor and adjacent non-tumor tissue in lung cancer. A modified ARM-PCR protocol with three rounds of nested PCR amplified TCRbeta. From the multiplex PCR reads, TCRdb called clonotypes with MiXCR, one entry per CDR3 protein. This table holds 100,000 or so distinct CDR3 sequences, over 55% found once. RNA was extracted from bulk tissue without any cell sorting. More than 3 cm separated this lung sample from the edge of the tumor. The specimen sequenced was distant non-tumor lung tissue. These receptors all stem from a man aged 25 to 45 with non-small cell lung cancer.

About this clonotype: Because the CDR3 is missing its conserved closing phenylalanine or tryptophan, this is likely a read error. The limits of the CDR3 on the DNA are not certain, so only TCRdb's listed CDR3 is given. This rearrangement joins TRBV6-1 to TRBJ1-1; the table's D call of TRBD1 was not tested on the DNA. The germline V gene encodes CDR1 MNHNS and CDR2 SASEGT. The length of the CDR3 is 15 amino acids, counting both ends. The CDR3 sequence: CASNSGGASETEALL.

Comment on this clonotype: One end of the junction does not line up with germline, which may come from a read error. The genes are TRBV5-4 and TRBJ2-1; D is possibly TRBD1 or TRBD2 (6 bases each). The CDR3 extends over 14 amino acids. Per germline, CDR1 SGHNT and CDR2 YYREEE (reference sequence). The CDR3 bases are TGTGCCATCAGGGGACTCAGTCCCTACAATGAGCAGTTCTTT. The encoded protein is CAIRGLSPYNEQFF.

This clonotype was observed a few times. This chain links TRBV4-1 with TRBJ1-4, with TRBD1 matching over 7 bases. V shed 8 bases, J shed 8 bases, and the junction held 14 bases outside the gene matches. This CDR3 spans 15 amino acids. The germline gives CDR1 MGHRA, CDR2 YSYEKL. Here the CDR3 DNA reads TGCGCCAGCGGCCCGCTCAGGGGGACGGAGGAAAAACTGTTTTTT. It translates to CASGPLRGTEEKLFF.

Concerning this clonotype: A clone one base away is much larger, so this may be a read error. The chain is built from TRBV29-1 and TRBJ2-5; D may correspond to TRBD1 or TRBD2 (6 bases each). From germline, CDR1 is SQVTM and CDR2 ANQGSEA. The CDR3 extends over 15 amino acids. The CDR3 here is CTIGGGPRIQETQYF. The CDR3 DNA reads TGCACCATAGGGGGAGGCCCGCGCATCCAAGAGACCCAGTACTTC.

The sample holds many counts of this clonotype. The V call is TRBV12-3 or TRBV12-4, the J call TRBJ1-2, with D maybe TRBD1 (6 bases). The V and J ends lost 2 bases and 4 bases respectively, with 17 bases between them. The CDR3 contains 16 residues. The CDR3 DNA sequence: TGTGCCAGCAGTTTACCCTGGGGAGGGGGGAGCTATGGCTACACCTTC. The encoded protein is CASSLPWGGGSYGYTF.

This clonotype came up many times. The gene calls are TRBV5-6 and TRBJ1-3, with D possibly matching TRBD1 (5 bases). The CDR3 totals 15 residues. Germline V lookup: CDR1 SGHDT, CDR2 YYEEEE. Trimming took 7 bases from V and 6 from J, leaving 20 bases between them. In DNA, the CDR3 is TGTGCCAGCCAAACTTCCCCAGGGAAGACAAACACCATATATTTT. Translation: CASQTSPGKTNTIYF. The full variable domain, with the rest looked up from reference TRBV5-6 and TRBJ1-3, is DAGVTQSPTHLIKTRGQQVTLRCSPKSGHDTVSWYQQALGQGPQFIFQYYEEEERQRGNFPDRFSGHQFPNYSSELNVNALLLGDSALYLCASQTSPGKTNTIYFGEGSWLTVV.

The chain recombines TRBV11-2 with TRBJ2-3, with a weak D call TRBD1 (5 bases). The CDR3 contains 18 residues. V was clipped by 1 base and J by 0 bases, with 17 bases between them. The germline gives CDR1 SGHAT, CDR2 FQNNGV. The chain's CDR3 is CASSLVSSGPGSTDTQYF. The CDR3 coding sequence is TGTGCCAGCAGCTTAGTTTCGTCAGGGCCCGGTAGCACAGATACGCAGTATTTT. Complete variable domain (other parts from reference TRBV11-2 and TRBJ2-3): EAGVAQSPRYKIIEKRQSVAFWCNPISGHATLYWYQQILGQGPKLLIQFQNNGVVDDSQLPKDRFSAERLKGVDSTLKIQPAKLEDSAVYLCASSLVSSGPGSTDTQYFGPGTRLTVL.

The chain uses TRBV6-2 or TRBV6-3 and TRBJ2-7; perhaps TRBD2 as D (6 bases). Germline loops: CDR1 MNHEY, CDR2 SVGEGT. The CDR3 totals 16 residues. Between the trimmed V and J ends, which lost 7 bases and 3 bases, there was a span of 22 bases. The CDR3 protein is CASKTERGATIYEQYF. DNA for the CDR3: TGTGCCAGCAAAACCGAACGCGGGGCAACGATCTACGAGCAGTACTTC.

Concerning this clonotype: The junction departs from germline at one end; a sequencing error may be responsible. J is TRBJ2-3 and V is TRBV11-2; no clear D gene. Germline V gene data show CDR1 as SGHAT and CDR2 as FQNNGV. The CDR3 totals 15 residues. The CDR3 here is CACSFLSQCGDTQYF. The DNA for the CDR3 is TGTGCCTGCAGCTTTCTTTCACAGTGTGGAGATACGCAGTATTTT.

The chain combines TRBV11-2 with TRBJ2-5, with D perhaps matching TRBD1 (6 bases). The V end lost 7 bases, the J end lost 3 bases, and 18 bases lay between the germline ends. From germline, CDR1 is SGHAT and CDR2 FQNNGV. The CDR3 loop spans 15 amino acids. The DNA of the CDR3 is TGTGCCAGCAAACCTGTCAGGGGCGCAGAAGAGACCCAGTACTTC. Residues: CASKPVRGAEETQYF. Using reference TRBV11-2 and TRBJ2-5 for the parts outside the CDR3, the full variable domain is EAGVAQSPRYKIIEKRQSVAFWCNPISGHATLYWYQQILGQGPKLLIQFQNNGVVDDSQLPKDRFSAERLKGVDSTLKIQPAKLEDSAVYLCASKPVRGAEETQYFGPGTRLLVL.